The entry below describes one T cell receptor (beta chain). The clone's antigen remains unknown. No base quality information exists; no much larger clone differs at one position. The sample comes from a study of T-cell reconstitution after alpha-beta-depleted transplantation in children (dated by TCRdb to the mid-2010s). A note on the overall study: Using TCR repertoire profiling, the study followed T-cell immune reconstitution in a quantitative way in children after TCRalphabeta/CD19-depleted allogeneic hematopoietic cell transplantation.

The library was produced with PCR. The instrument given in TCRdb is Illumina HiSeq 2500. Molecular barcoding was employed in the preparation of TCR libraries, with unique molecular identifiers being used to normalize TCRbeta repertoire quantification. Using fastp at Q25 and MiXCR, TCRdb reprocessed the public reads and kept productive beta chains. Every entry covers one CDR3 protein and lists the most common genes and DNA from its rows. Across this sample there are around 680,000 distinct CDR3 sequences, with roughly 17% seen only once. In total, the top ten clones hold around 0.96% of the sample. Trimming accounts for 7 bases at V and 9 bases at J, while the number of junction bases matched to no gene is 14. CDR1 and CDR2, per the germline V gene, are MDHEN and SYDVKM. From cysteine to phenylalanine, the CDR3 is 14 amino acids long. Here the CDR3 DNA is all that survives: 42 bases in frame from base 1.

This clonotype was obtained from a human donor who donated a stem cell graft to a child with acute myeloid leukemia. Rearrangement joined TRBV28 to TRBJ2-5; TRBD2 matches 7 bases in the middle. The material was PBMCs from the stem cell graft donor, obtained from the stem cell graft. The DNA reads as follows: TGTGCCAGCACTTTTGGGGGACTACCTCAGGCCCAGTACTTC. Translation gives CASTFGGLPQAQYF. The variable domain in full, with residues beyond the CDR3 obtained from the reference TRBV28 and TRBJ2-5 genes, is DVKVTQSSRYLVKRTGEKVFLECVQDMDHENMFWYRQDPGLGLRLIYFSYDVKMKEKGDIPEGYSVSREKKERFSLILESASTNQTSMYLCASTFGGLPQAQYFGPGTRLLVL.